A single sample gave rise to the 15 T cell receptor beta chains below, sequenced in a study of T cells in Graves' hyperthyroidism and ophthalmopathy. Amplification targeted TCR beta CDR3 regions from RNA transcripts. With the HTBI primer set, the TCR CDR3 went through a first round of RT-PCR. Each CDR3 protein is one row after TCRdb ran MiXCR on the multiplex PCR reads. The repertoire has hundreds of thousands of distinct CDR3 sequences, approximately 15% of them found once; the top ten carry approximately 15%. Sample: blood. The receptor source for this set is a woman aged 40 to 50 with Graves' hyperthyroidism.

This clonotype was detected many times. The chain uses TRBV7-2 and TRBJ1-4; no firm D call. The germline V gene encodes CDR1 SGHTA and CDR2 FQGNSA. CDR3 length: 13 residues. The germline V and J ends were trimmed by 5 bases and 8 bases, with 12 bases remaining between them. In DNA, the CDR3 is TGTGCCAGCAGCCCCCTGCTCGGGGAAAAACTGTTTTTT. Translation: CASSPLLGEKLFF.

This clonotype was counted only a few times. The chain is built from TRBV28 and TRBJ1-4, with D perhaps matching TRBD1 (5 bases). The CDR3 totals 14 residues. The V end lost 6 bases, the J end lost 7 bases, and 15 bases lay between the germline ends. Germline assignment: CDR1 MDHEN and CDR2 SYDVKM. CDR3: CASRSPGPGEKLFF. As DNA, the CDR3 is TGTGCCAGCAGGTCCCCAGGGCCGGGTGAAAAACTGTTTTTT.

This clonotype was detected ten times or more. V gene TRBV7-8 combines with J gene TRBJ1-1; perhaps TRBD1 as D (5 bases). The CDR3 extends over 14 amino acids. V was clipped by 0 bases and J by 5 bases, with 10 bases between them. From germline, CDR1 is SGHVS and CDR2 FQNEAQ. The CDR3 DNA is TGTGCCAGCAGCTTAGCAATGAAGGGGACTGAAGCTTTCTTT. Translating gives CASSLAMKGTEAFF. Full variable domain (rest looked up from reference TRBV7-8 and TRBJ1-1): GAGVSQSPRYKVAKRGQDVALRCDPISGHVSLFWYQQALGQGPEFLTYFQNEAQLDKSGLPSDRFFAERPEGSVSTLKIQRTQQEDSAVYLCASSLAMKGTEAFFGQGTRLTVV.

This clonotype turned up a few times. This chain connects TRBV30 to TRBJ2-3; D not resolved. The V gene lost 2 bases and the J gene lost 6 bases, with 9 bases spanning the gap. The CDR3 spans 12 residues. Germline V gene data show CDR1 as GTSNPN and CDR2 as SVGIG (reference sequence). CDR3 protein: CAWSRPADTQYF. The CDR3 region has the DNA TGTGCCTGGAGTAGGCCGGCGGATACGCAGTATTTT.

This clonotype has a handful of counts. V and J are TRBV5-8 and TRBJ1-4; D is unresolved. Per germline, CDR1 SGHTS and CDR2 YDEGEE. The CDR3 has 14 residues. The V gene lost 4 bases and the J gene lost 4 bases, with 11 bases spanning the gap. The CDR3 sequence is CASSGGDLNEKLFF. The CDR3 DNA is TGTGCCAGCAGCGGCGGAGACCTTAATGAAAAACTGTTTTTT.

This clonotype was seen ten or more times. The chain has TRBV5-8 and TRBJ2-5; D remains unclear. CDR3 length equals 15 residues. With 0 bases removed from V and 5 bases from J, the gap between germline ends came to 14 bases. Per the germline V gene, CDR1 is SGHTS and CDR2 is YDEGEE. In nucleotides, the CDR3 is TGTGCCAGCAGCTTGGTTAGTGGGAACTGGGAGACCCAGTACTTC. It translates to CASSLVSGNWETQYF.

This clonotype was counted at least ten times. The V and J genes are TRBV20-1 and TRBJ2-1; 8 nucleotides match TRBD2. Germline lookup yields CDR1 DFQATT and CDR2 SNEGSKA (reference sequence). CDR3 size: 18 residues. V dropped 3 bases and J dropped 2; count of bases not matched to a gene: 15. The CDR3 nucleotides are TGCAGTGCTAGCCTAAGAAGAGCGGGAGTTGGCCCCTACAATGAGCAGTTCTTC. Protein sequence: CSASLRRAGVGPYNEQFF.

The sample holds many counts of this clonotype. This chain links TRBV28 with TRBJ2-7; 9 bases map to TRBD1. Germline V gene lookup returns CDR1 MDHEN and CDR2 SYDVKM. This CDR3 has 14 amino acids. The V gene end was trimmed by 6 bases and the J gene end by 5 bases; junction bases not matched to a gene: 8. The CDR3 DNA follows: TGTGCCAGCAGCTGGACAGGGGTACAGAACGAGCAGTACTTC. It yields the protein CASSWTGVQNEQYF.

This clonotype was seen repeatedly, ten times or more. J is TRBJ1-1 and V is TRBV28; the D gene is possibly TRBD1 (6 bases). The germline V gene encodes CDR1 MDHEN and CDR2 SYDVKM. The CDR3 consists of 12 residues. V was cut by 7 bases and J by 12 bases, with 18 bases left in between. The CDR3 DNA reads TGTGCCAGCAATGATAACAGGGTGGAAACTTTCTTT. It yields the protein CASNDNRVETFF. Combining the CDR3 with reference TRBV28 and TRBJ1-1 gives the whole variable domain DVKVTQSSRYLVKRTGEKVFLECVQDMDHENMFWYRQDPGLGLRLIYFSYDVKMKEKGDIPEGYSVSREKKERFSLILESASTNQTSMYLCASNDNRVETFFGQGTRLTVV.

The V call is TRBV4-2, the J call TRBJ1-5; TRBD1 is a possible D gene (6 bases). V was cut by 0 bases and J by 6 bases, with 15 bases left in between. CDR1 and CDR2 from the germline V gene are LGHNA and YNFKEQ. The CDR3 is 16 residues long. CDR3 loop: CASSQDGEQGGQPQHF. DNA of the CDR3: TGTGCCAGCAGCCAAGATGGGGAACAGGGAGGTCAGCCCCAGCATTTT.

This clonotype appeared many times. The CDR3 is CSARDMDKNIQYF. In nucleotides, the CDR3 is TGCAGTGCTAGAGATATGGACAAAAACATTCAGTACTTC. The rearrangement joins TRBV20-1 to TRBJ2-4; D not resolved. Trimming removed 0 bases from V and 3 bases from J, with 6 bases in between. The CDR3 contains 13 residues. The V gene's germline CDR1 is DFQATT and CDR2 SNEGSKA (reference sequence).

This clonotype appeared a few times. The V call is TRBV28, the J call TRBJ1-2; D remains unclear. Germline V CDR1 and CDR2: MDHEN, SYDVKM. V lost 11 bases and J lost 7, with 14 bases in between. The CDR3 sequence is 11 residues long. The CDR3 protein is CALLGLAGYTF. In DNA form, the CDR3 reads TGTGCCTTGCTCGGGCTCGCTGGCTACACCTTC.

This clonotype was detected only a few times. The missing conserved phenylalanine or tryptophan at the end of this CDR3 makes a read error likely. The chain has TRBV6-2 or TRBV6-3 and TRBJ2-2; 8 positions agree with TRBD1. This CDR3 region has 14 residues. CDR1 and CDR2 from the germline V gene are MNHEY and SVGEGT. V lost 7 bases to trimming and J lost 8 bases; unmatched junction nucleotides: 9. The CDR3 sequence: CASKKTGGSGELFL. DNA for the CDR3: TGTGCCAGCAAGAAAACAGGGGGATCAGGGGAGCTGTTTCTT.

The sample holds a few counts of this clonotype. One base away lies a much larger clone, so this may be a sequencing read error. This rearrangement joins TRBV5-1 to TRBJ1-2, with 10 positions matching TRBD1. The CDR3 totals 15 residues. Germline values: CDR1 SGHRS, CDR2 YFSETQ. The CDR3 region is CTSSLDGTGVLGYTF. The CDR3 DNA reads TGCACCAGCAGCTTGGACGGGACAGGGGTGCTTGGCTACACCTTC.

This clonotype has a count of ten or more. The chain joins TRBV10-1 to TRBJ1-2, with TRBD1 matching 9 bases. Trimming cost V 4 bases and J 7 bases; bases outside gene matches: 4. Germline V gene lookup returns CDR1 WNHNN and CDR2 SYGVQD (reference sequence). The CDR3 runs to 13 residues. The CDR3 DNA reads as TGCGCCAGCAGTGCGGGACAGGGCGGTGGCTACACCTTC. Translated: CASSAGQGGGYTF.